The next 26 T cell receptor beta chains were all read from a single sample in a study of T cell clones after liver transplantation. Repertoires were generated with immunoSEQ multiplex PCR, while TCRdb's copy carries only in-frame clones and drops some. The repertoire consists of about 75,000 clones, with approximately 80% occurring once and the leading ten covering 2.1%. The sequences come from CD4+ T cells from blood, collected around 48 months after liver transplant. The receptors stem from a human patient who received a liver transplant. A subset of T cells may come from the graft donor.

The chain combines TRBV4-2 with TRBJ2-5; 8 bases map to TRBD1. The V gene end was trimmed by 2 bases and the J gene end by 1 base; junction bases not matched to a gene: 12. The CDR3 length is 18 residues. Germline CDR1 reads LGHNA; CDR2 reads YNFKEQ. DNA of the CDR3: TGTGCCAGCAGCCAATTCACCATAGGACAGGGCCCCCAAGAGACCCAGTACTTC. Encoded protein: CASSQFTIGQGPQETQYF.

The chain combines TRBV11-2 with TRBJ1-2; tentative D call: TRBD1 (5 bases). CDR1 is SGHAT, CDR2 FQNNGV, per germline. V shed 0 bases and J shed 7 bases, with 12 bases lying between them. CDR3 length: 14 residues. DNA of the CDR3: TGTGCCAGCAGCTTAGAGGCAGGGATCTCTGGCTACACCTTC. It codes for CASSLEAGISGYTF.

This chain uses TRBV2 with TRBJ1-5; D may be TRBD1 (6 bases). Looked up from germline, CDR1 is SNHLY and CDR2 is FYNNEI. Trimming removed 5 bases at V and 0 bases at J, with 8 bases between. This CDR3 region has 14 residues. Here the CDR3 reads CASSWGLSNQPQHF. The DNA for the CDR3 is TGTGCCAGCAGTTGGGGGCTTAGCAATCAGCCCCAGCATTTT. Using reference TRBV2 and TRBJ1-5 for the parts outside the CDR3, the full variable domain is EPEVTQTPSHQVTQMGQEVILRCVPISNHLYFYWYRQILGQKVEFLVSFYNNEISEKSEIFDDQFSVERPDGSNFTLKIRSTKLEDSAMYFCASSWGLSNQPQHFGDGTRLSIL.

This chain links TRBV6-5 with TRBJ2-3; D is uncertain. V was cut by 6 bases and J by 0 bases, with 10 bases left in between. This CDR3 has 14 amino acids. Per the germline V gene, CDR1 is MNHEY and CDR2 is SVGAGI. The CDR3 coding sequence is TGTGCCAGCAGGCGTGAGTCTAGCACAGATACGCAGTATTTT. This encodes CASRRESSTDTQYF.

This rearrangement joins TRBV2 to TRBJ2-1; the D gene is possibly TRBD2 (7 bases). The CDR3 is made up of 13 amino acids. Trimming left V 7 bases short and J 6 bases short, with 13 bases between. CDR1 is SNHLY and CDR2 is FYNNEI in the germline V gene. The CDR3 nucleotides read TGTGCCAGCATGGGGCGGGGGCGCAATGAGCAGTTCTTC. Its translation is CASMGRGRNEQFF.

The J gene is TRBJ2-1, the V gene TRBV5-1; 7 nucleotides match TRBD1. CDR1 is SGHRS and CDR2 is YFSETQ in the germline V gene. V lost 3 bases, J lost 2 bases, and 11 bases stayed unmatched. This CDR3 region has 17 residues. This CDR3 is CASSSRLGDSAYNEQFF. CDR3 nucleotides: TGCGCCAGCAGCTCTCGGCTCGGGGACAGCGCCTACAATGAGCAGTTCTTC.

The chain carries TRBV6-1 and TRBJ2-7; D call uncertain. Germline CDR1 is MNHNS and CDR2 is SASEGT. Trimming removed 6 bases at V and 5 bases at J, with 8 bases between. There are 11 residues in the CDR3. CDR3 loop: CASSRSHEQYF. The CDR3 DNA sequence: TGTGCCAGCAGCCGGAGCCACGAGCAGTACTTC.

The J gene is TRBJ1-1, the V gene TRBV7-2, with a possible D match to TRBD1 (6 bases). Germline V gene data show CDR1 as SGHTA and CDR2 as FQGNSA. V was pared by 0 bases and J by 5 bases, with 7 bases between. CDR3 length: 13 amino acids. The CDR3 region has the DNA TGTGCCAGCAGCTTAGCGGGGGCTACTGAAGCTTTCTTT. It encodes CASSLAGATEAFF.

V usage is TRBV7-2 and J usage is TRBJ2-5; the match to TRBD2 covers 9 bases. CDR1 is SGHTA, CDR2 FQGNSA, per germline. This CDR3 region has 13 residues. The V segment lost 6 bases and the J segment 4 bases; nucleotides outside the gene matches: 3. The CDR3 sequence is CASRPSGIETQYF. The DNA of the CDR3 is TGTGCCAGCAGGCCTAGCGGGATAGAGACCCAGTACTTC.

The CDR3 region has the DNA TGTGCAAGTCGACCCCGGGGATCAGGGAGGGAGACCCAGTACTTC. Encoded protein: CASRPRGSGRETQYF. The chain uses TRBV12-2 and TRBJ2-5; TRBD2 is taken as the D call from the table, unchecked against the DNA. TRBV12-2 is described as a pseudogene. The CDR3 is 15 residues long.

The CDR3, as DNA: TGTGCCAGCAGTTTAAGAGGGCTAGCGGGAGGGTTCGAGCAGTACTTC. It translates to CASSLRGLAGGFEQYF. The chain couples TRBV27 to TRBJ2-7; 12 nucleotides match TRBD2. V shed 2 bases, J shed 6 bases, and the junction held 8 bases outside the gene matches. This CDR3 contains 16 residues. The germline CDR1 and CDR2 sequences are MNHEY and SMNVEV (reference sequence).

In DNA, the CDR3 is TGTGCCAGCAGTTACCGGGACACCGAATTGAACTATGGCTACACCTTC. This sequence encodes CASSYRDTELNYGYTF. V gene TRBV6-5 combines with J gene TRBJ1-2; D might be TRBD1 (6 bases). CDR3 length: 16 residues. CDR1 is MNHEY and CDR2 is SVGAGI in the germline V gene. V lost 2 bases and J lost 2, with 15 bases in between.

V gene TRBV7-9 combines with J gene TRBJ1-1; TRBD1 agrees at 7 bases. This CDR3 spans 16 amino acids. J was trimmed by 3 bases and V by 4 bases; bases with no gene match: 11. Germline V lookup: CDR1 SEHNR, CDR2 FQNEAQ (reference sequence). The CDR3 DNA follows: TGTGCCAGCAGCTCCCCCGCAGGGGGGAGGGACACTGAAGCTTTCTTT. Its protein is CASSSPAGGRDTEAFF.

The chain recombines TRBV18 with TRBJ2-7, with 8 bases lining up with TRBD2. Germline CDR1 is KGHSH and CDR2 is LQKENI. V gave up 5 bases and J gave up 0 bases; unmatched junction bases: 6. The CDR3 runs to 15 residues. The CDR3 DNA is TGTGCCAGCTCAACCTCCGCGGGAGGCTCCTACGAGCAGTACTTC. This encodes CASSTSAGGSYEQYF.

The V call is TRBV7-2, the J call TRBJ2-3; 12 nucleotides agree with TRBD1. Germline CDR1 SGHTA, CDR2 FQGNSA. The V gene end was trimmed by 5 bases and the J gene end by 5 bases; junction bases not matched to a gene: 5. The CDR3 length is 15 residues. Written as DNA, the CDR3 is TGTGCCAGCAGCCGGGACAGGGGGCAGGAAGATACGCAGTATTTT. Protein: CASSRDRGQEDTQYF.

For the CDR3, the DNA is TGTGCCACCAGCTTAAACCGGGACAGGGCGACTGAAGCTTTCTTT. This encodes CATSLNRDRATEAFF. This chain links TRBV15 with TRBJ1-1; the match to TRBD1 covers 9 bases. The CDR3 runs 15 residues. CDR1 and CDR2 (germline): LNHNV, YYDKDF (reference sequence). With 5 bases clipped from V and 5 bases from J, the junction kept 9 bases outside the gene matches. Combining the CDR3 with reference TRBV15 and TRBJ1-1 gives the whole variable domain DAMVIQNPRYQVTQFGKPVTLSCSQTLNHNVMYWYQQKSSQAPKLLFHYYDKDFNNEADTPDNFQSRRPNTSFCFLDIRSPGLGDTAMYLCATSLNRDRATEAFFGQGTRLTVV.

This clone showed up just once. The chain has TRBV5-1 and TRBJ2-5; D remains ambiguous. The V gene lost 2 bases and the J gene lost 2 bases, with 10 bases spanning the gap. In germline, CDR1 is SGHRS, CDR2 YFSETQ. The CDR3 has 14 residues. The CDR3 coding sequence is TGCGCCAGCAGCTTCGACGCTTTACAAGAGACCCAGTACTTC. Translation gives CASSFDALQETQYF.

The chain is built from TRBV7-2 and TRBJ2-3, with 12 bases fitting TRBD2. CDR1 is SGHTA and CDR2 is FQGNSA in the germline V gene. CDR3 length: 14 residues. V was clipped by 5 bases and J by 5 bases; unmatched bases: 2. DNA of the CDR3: TGTGCCAGCAGCGGACTAGCGGGGCAAGATACGCAGTATTTT. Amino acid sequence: CASSGLAGQDTQYF.

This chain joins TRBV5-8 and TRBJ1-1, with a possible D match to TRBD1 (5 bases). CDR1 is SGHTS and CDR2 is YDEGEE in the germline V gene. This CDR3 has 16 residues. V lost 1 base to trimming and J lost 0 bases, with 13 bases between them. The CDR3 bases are TGTGCCAGCAGCTTGTTGTTTGAGGGGTTGAACACTGAAGCTTTCTTT. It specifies CASSLLFEGLNTEAFF.

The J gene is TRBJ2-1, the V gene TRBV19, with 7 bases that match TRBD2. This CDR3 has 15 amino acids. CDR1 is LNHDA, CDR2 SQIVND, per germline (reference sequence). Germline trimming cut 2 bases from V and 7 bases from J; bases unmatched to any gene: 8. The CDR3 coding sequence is TGTGCCAGTAGTATACGGCGGGGGTACCCAAATGAGCAGTTCTTC. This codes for CASSIRRGYPNEQFF.

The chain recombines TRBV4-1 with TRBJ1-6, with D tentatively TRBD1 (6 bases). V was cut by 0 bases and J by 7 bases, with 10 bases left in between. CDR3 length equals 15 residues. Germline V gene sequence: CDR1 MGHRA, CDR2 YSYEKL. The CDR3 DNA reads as TGCGCCAGCAGCCAAGATAGGGGGTTGAATTCACCCCTCCACTTT. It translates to CASSQDRGLNSPLHF.

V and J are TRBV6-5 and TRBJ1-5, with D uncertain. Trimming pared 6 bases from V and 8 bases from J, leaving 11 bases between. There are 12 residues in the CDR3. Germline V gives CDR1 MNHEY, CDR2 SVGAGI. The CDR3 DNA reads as TGTGCCAGCAGCGAAACCGGGGAGCCCCAGCATTTT. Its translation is CASSETGEPQHF.

CDR3 loop: CASSNVRSRETDTQYF. The CDR3 region has the DNA TGTGCCAGCAGTAACGTCCGGAGCAGGGAGACAGATACGCAGTATTTT. The gene calls are TRBV6-6 and TRBJ2-3; D may match TRBD1 or TRBD2 (5 bases each). The CDR3 covers 16 residues. V lost 5 bases to trimming and J lost 3 bases, with 18 bases between them. From germline, CDR1 is MNHNY and CDR2 SVGAGI (reference sequence).

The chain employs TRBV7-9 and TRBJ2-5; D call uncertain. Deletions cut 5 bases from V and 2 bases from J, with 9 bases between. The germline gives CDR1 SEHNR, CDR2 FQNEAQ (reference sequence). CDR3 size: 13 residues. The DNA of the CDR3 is TGTGCCAGCAGCCCAGACACACAAGAGACCCAGTACTTC. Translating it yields CASSPDTQETQYF.

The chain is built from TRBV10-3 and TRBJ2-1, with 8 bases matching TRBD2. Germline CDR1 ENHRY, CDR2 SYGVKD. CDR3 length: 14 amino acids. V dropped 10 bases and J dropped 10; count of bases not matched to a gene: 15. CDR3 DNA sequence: TGTGCCACCGGCGGATTTAGCGGGATAGGGGAGCAGTTCTTC. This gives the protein CATGGFSGIGEQFF.

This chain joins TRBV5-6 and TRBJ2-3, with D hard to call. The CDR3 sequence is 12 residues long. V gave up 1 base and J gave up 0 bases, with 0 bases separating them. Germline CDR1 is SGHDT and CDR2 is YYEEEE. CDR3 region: CASSLSTDTQYF. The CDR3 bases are TGTGCCAGCAGCTTGAGCACAGATACGCAGTATTTT. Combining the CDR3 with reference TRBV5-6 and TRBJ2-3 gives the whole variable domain DAGVTQSPTHLIKTRGQQVTLRCSPKSGHDTVSWYQQALGQGPQFIFQYYEEEERQRGNFPDRFSGHQFPNYSSELNVNALLLGDSALYLCASSLSTDTQYFGPGTRLTVL.